This T cell receptor beta chain was recovered during a study of blood T cell repertoires in COVID-19. Study-wide context: Acute and convalescent COVID-19 specimens originated in the United States, Italy and Spain. The analysed material was cDNA or gDNA that came from T cells, B-cell-depleted T cells, or PBMCs.

Under the authors' procedure: By means of reference gene primer amplification, nucleated cell counts were estimated. The table came from immunoSEQ multiplex PCR; TCRdb's copy has only in-frame clones and leaves some out. Clonal size and the V and J genes are those of that table, whereas D and trimming came from the DNA. In the table there are 48,000 or so clones, more than 75% of which are singletons. Between the trimmed V and J ends, which lost 3 bases and 3 bases, there was a span of 6 bases. The CDR3 consists of 12 residues. This clonotype was sampled from a woman aged 55-69 years with acute or convalescent COVID-19. The sample was peripheral blood. This rearrangement joins TRBV12-3 or TRBV12-4 to TRBJ2-7; tentatively, D is TRBD1 (5 bases). CDR3 in amino acids: CASSFTGYEQYF. The DNA for the CDR3 is TGTGCCAGCAGTTTTACAGGCTACGAGCAGTACTTC.